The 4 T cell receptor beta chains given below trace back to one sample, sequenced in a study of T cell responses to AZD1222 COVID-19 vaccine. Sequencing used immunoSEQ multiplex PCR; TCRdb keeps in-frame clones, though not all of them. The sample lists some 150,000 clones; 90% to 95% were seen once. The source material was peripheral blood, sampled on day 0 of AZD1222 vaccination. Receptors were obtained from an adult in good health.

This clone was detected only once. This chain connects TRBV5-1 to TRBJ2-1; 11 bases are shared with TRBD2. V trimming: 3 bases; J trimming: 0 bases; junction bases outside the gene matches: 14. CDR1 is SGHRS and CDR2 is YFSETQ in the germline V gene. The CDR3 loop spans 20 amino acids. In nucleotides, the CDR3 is TGCGCCAGCAGCTCCTTATTTTCCGGGACTAGCGGTCTCTCCTACAATGAGCAGTTCTTC. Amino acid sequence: CASSSLFSGTSGLSYNEQFF.

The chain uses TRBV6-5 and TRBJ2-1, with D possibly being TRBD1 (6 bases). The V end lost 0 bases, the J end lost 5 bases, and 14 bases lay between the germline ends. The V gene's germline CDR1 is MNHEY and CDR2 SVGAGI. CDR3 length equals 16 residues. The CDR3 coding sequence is TGTGCCAGCAGTTACTCGTTCCGACAGGAAAACAATGAGCAGTTCTTC. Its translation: CASSYSFRQENNEQFF.

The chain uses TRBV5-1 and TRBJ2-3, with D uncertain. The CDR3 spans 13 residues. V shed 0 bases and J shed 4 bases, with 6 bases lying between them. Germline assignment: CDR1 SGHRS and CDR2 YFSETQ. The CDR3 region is CASSLAVADTQYF. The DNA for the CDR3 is TGCGCCAGCAGCTTGGCAGTGGCAGATACGCAGTATTTT.

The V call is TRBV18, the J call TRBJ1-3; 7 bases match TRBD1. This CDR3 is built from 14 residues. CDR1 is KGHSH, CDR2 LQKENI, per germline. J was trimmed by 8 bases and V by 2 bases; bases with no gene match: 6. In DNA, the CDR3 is TGTGCCAGCTCACCAAACAGGGGTGAAGACACCATATATTTT. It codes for CASSPNRGEDTIYF.